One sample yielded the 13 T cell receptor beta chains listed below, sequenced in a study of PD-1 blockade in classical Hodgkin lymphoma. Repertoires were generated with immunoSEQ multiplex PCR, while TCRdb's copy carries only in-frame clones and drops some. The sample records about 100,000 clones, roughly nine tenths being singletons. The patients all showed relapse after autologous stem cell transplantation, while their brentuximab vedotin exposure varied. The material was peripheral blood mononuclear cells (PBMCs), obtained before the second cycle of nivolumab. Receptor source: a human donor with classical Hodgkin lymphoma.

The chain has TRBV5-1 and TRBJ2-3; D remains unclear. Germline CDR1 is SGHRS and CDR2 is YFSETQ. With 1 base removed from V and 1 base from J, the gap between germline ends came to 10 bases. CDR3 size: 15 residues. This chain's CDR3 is CASSLPGWGTDTQYF. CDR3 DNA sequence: TGCGCCAGCAGCTTGCCGGGTTGGGGCACAGATACGCAGTATTTT.

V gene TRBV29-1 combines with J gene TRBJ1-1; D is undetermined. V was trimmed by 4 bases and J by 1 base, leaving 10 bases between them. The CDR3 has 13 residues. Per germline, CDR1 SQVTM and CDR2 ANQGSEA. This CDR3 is CSVVETGNTEAFF. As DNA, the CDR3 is TGCAGCGTTGTAGAGACGGGGAACACTGAAGCTTTCTTT.

The CDR3 nucleotides are TGTGCCAGCAGCTGGGGACTCCCTAATGAGCAGTTCTTC. It translates to CASSWGLPNEQFF. The genes are TRBV11-2 and TRBJ2-1; D is possibly TRBD2 (6 bases). Trimming took 4 bases from V and 7 from J, leaving 11 bases between them. Germline loops: CDR1 SGHAT, CDR2 FQNNGV. The CDR3 totals 13 residues.

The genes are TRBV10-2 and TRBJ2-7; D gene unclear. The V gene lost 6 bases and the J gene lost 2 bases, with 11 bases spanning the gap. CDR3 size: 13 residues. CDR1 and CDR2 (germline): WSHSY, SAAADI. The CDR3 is CASRDGLTYEQYF. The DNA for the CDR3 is TGCGCCAGCAGGGACGGGCTTACCTACGAGCAGTACTTC.

CDR3 nucleotides: TGTGCCAGCACCGACCACTACAATGAGCAGTTCTTC. Translated, it gives CASTDHYNEQFF. The chain uses TRBV6-1 and TRBJ2-1, with D unclear. CDR3 length: 12 residues. Germline V gives CDR1 MNHNS, CDR2 SASEGT. Trimming took 7 bases from V and 3 from J, leaving 7 bases between them.

CDR3 loop: CSAVGHNSPLHF. CDR3 bases: TGCAGCGCGGTGGGGCATAATTCACCCCTCCACTTT. This rearrangement joins TRBV29-1 to TRBJ1-6, with D maybe TRBD1 (5 bases). V lost 7 bases and J lost 5, with 9 bases in between. The CDR3 is 12 residues long. The germline CDR1 and CDR2 sequences are SQVTM and ANQGSEA.

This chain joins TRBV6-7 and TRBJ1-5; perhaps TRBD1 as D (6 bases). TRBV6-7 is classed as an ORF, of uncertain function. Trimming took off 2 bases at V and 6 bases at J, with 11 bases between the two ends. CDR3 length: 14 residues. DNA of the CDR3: TGTGCCAGCAGTTACGGGGGGGCCAGTCAGCCCCAGCATTTT. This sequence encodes CASSYGGASQPQHF.

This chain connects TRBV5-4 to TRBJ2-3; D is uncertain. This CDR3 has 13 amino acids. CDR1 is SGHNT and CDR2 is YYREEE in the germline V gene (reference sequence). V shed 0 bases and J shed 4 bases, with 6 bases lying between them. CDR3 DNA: TGTGCCAGCAGCTTGGATAGCCCAGATACGCAGTATTTT. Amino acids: CASSLDSPDTQYF.

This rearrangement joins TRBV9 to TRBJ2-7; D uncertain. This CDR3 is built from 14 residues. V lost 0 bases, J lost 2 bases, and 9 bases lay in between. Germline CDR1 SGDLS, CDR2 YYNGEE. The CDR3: CASSVGDTTYEQYF. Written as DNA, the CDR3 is TGTGCCAGCAGCGTAGGAGACACCACCTACGAGCAGTACTTC.

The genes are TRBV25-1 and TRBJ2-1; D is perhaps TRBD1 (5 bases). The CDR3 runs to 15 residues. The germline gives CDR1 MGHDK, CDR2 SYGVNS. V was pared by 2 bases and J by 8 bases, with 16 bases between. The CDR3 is CASSEGQGFNDEQFF. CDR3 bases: TGTGCCAGCAGTGAAGGGCAGGGTTTTAACGATGAGCAGTTCTTC.

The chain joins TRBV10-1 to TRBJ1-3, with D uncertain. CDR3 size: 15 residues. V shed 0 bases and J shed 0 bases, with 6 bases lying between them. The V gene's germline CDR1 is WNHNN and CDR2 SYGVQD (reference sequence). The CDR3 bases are TGCGCCAGCAGTGAGTCCGTCGCCTCTGGAAACACCATATATTTT. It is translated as CASSESVASGNTIYF.

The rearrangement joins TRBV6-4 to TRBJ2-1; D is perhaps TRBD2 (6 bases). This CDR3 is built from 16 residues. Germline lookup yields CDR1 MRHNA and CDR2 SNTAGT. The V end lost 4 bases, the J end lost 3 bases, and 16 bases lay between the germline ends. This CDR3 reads CASSGQPGLHYNEQFF. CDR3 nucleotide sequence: TGTGCCAGCAGTGGACAACCGGGACTCCACTACAATGAGCAGTTCTTC.

As DNA, the CDR3 is TGTGCCAGCAGCCAAGATCCCTTAGCGGGAGGCAGGTCCGGGGAGCTGTTTTTT. As protein: CASSQDPLAGGRSGELFF. The rearrangement links TRBV4-2 to TRBJ2-2, with 10 bases aligning to TRBD2. In germline, CDR1 is LGHNA, CDR2 YNFKEQ. This CDR3 spans 18 amino acids. V lost 0 bases to trimming and J lost 6 bases; unmatched junction nucleotides: 10.